These T cell receptor beta chains were read from a single sample in a study of T cell changes during pregnancy in multiple sclerosis. The assay was immunoSEQ multiplex PCR, and TCRdb's table has in-frame clones only and misses some. The table has about 46,000 clones, approximately 92% seen once; the top ten hold 9%. Sample: CD8+ T cells from peripheral blood mononuclear cells, taken after pregnancy. The receptors shown here come from a female donor with multiple sclerosis, enrolled in a pregnancy study. The CDR3 runs from the conserved cysteine through the conserved F or W. A D gene is named only where the DNA matches it firmly. Part of the rows lack a size; the others show once, few, many or a class for expanded clones.

NA	TRBV20-1	NA	TRBJ2-1	TGCAGTGCTAGGTATATAGCGGAACAGTTCTTC	CSARYIAEQFF
few	TRBV29-1	NA	TRBJ1-1	TGCAGCGTCGCAATCGGGGTTGAAGCTTTCTTT	CSVAIGVEAFF
NA	TRBV13	TRBD2	TRBJ2-1	TGTGCCAGCAGCTTAGGGGGGCTTGGGGAGGGAGGCGACGGGTATGAGCAGTTCTTC	CASSLGGLGEGGDGYEQFF
few	TRBV4-2	TRBD1	TRBJ1-2	TGTGCCAGCAGCCAAGAGCAGGGGGATTTTGGTGGCTACACCTTC	CASSQEQGDFGGYTF
NA	TRBV4-3	TRBD1	TRBJ1-6	TGCGCCAGCAGCCAAGAGACAGGGAGTAATTCACCCCTCCACTTT	CASSQETGSNSPLHF
once	TRBV7-9	NA	TRBJ2-6	TGTGCCAGCAGCTTTACGTTAGCGCCCTCTGGGGCCAACGTCCTGACTTTC	CASSFTLAPSGANVLTF
NA	TRBV27	NA	TRBJ2-5	TGTGCCAGCAGTCGAGGAAGGGAGACCCAGTACTTC	CASSRGRETQYF
NA	TRBV5-6	NA	TRBJ1-4	TGTGCCAGCAGCTTGGGGTCAAGCAGGGCACCAGGGGAAAAACTGTTTTTT	CASSLGSSRAPGEKLFF
NA	TRBV30	TRBD1	TRBJ2-7	TGTGCCTGGAGTGTAGGACAGGGGGGTTACTTC	CAWSVGQGGYF
NA	TRBV4-2	NA	TRBJ2-7	TGTGCCAGCAGACCCCGTTTGGGGGAGGCCGACGAGCAGTACTTC	CASRPRLGEADEQYF
NA	TRBV6-5	TRBD1	TRBJ2-5	TGTGCCAGCAGTTATGGACAGGGACAAGAGACCCAGTACTTC	CASSYGQGQETQYF
few	TRBV29-1	TRBD1	TRBJ2-1	TGCAGCGCTAGGGACAGGGAAGGTTTAATGTTTTACTACAATGAGCAGTTCTTC	CSARDREGLMFYYNEQFF
NA	TRBV27	NA	TRBJ1-1	TGTGCCAGCAGTTTAAGTATCGCGGGAGACACTGAAGCTTTCTTT	CASSLSIAGDTEAFF
NA	TRBV7-6	TRBD1	TRBJ2-7	TGTGCCAGCAGCTTATTTCCGGACAGGGGCAACGAGCAGTACTTC	CASSLFPDRGNEQYF
NA	TRBV27	NA	TRBJ1-1	TGTGCCAGCAGTTTCTCCACTGAAGCTTTCTTT	CASSFSTEAFF
NA	TRBV29-1	NA	TRBJ2-1	TGCAGCGTTGAAGTTGGCGCTAGCGCCTGGAATGAGCAGTTCTTC	CSVEVGASAWNEQFF
NA	TRBV4-3	NA	TRBJ2-7	TGCGCCAGCAGCCAAGAGCCAGGGTCCTCCTACGAGCAGTACTTC	CASSQEPGSSYEQYF
NA	TRBV7-3	NA	TRBJ2-2	TGTGCCAGCAGCCCCTCTACTGCGAACACCGGGGAGCTGTTTTTT	CASSPSTANTGELFF
NA	TRBV5-1	TRBD1	TRBJ1-1	TGCGCCAGCAGCAACGACAGGGGGCGGACTGAAGCTTTCTTT	CASSNDRGRTEAFF
NA	TRBV25-1	NA	TRBJ1-3	TGTGCCAGCAGTGAACAGGGTTCCGGAAACACCATATATTTT	CASSEQGSGNTIYF
NA	TRBV4-1	TRBD1	TRBJ2-7	TGCGCCAGCAGCCAAGGGACAGGGAGTTTTTACGAGCAGTACTTC	CASSQGTGSFYEQYF
NA	TRBV6-4	TRBD2	TRBJ2-3	TGTGCCAGCAGTGACAATAGCGGGGGGGCCGCAGATACGCAGTATTTT	CASSDNSGGAADTQYF
NA	TRBV7-3	TRBD2	TRBJ2-2	TGTGCCAGCAGCTTAACGCTAGCGGGGGGGCTACCCGGGGAGCTGTTTTTT	CASSLTLAGGLPGELFF
NA	TRBV5-6	TRBD1	TRBJ1-1	TGTGCCAGCAGTTATACAGGGGGAGATACTGAAGCTTTCTTT	CASSYTGGDTEAFF
NA	TRBV7-9	NA	TRBJ1-5	TGTGCCAGCAGCGCAGAAATTACAGGGAGCAATCAGCCCCAGCATTTT	CASSAEITGSNQPQHF
NA	TRBV19	TRBD1	TRBJ2-1	TGTGCCAGTAGTAAACAGGGACAGGAGCAGTTCTTC	CASSKQGQEQFF
NA	TRBV9	NA	TRBJ2-7	TGTGCCAGCAGCGTAGAACGAGAGACCTACGAGCAGTACTTC	CASSVERETYEQYF
NA	TRBV10-2	TRBD2	TRBJ2-7	TGCGCCAGCAGCACTAGCGGGTTCCTCTACGAGCAGTACTTC	CASSTSGFLYEQYF
NA	TRBV19	NA	TRBJ2-5	TGTGCCAGTAGTATCACTTCGGGGGAGACCCAGTACTTC	CASSITSGETQYF
NA	TRBV15	TRBD2	TRBJ2-1	TGTGCCACCAGCAGAGATCATCCTAGCGGGGTGCTGGATGAGCAGTTCTTC	CATSRDHPSGVLDEQFF
NA	TRBV7-9	TRBD1	TRBJ1-1	TGTGCCAGCAGCCACACCACGGGACAGGACACTGAAGCTTTCTTT	CASSHTTGQDTEAFF
NA	TRBV5-1	TRBD2	TRBJ2-7	TGCGCCAGCAGCTTGGGGGTAGCGGGGGGCCACGAGCAGTACTTC	CASSLGVAGGHEQYF
NA	TRBV10-3	TRBD2	TRBJ2-3	TGTGCCATCAGTGGGGGACTAGCGGGGGGCACAGATACGCAGTATTTT	CAISGGLAGGTDTQYF
once	TRBV5-4	NA	TRBJ2-5	TGTGCCAGCAGCACGGAGGAAGAGACCCAGTACTTC	CASSTEEETQYF
NA	TRBV29-1	NA	TRBJ1-1	TGCAGCGTTGACCCGGCGGGTTTCACTGAAGCTTTCTTT	CSVDPAGFTEAFF
NA	TRBV19	NA	TRBJ1-2	TGTGCCAGTAGTACCCGAGCCCGAGGTGGCTACACCTTC	CASSTRARGGYTF
NA	TRBV29-1	NA	TRBJ2-1	TGCAGCGTCGATCTCCAGGGGAGCTCCTACAATGAGCAGTTCTTC	CSVDLQGSSYNEQFF
NA	TRBV4-3	TRBD2	TRBJ2-3	TGCGCCAGCAGCCAAGCACTCAGAGCGGGGGGGACAGATACGCAGTATTTT	CASSQALRAGGTDTQYF
NA	TRBV5-5	NA	TRBJ2-7	TGTGCCAGCAGCTTGGGGCAGTTTGAAGTCTACGAGCAGTACTTC	CASSLGQFEVYEQYF
once	TRBV25-1	NA	TRBJ1-1	TGTGCCAGCAGTGGGGGGGACACTGAAGCTTTCTTT	CASSGGDTEAFF
NA	TRBV9	TRBD1	TRBJ1-3	TGTGCCAGCAGCGACGGGACAGTCCCCCGCTCTGGAAACACCATATATTTT	CASSDGTVPRSGNTIYF